This T cell receptor (beta chain) was retrieved from a study of cytomegalovirus exposure and HLA in healthy donors. Primers included in the PCR were 60 Vbeta and 13 Jbeta primers. Repertoires were generated with immunoSEQ multiplex PCR, while TCRdb's copy carries only in-frame clones and drops some. The sample has 150,000 to 200,000 clones; 75% to 85% are singletons. Germline loops: CDR1 MGHRA, CDR2 YSYEKL. The CDR3 loop spans 15 amino acids. V trimming: 6 bases; J trimming: 5 bases; junction bases outside the gene matches: 6. V usage is TRBV4-1 and J usage is TRBJ2-5, with 13 bases aligning to TRBD2. This sequence was found in a woman younger than 35 in good health and CMV-seropositive. The sample taken for sequencing was PBMCs. The CDR3 here is CASRATSGRGETQYF. The CDR3 nucleotides read TGCGCCAGCAGAGCAACTAGCGGGAGGGGGGAGACCCAGTACTTC.